This is a list of T cell receptor beta chains from one sample in a study of T cells after yellow fever vaccination. Each CDR3 protein is one row after TCRdb ran MiXCR on the 5' RACE reads. This sample yields 170,000 or so distinct CDR3 sequences, of which about 6.2% are seen a single time; 2.5% to 3.5% belongs to the top ten. The specimen comprised CD4+ T cells sorted from PBMCs, sampled on the day of the first yellow fever vaccination. Receptors originate from a man aged 18-30 years who received the YFV17D yellow fever vaccine. CDR3s include the opening cysteine and the closing phenylalanine or tryptophan. Fields, in order: clone size, V gene, J gene, D gene, CDR3 protein, CDR3 DNA. D genes are given only for firm matches. Clone size, where shown, is once, few, many, or a class for clones that have expanded.

few	TRBV30	TRBJ2-5	.	CAWSLTGETQYF	TGTGCCTGGAGCCTGACTGGGGAGACCCAGTACTTC
.	TRBV11-2	TRBJ2-6	.	CASSLANRVGLVVRANVLTF	TGTGCCAGCAGCTTAGCTAACAGGGTGGGGCTGGTCGTTAGGGCCAACGTCCTGACTTTC
many	TRBV5-1	TRBJ1-2	TRBD1	CASSPGAGGFFNYGYTF	TGCGCCAGCAGCCCGGGGGCAGGGGGCTTTTTTAACTATGGCTACACCTTC
many	TRBV7-9	TRBJ2-5	.	CASVPVGGETQYF	TGTGCCAGCGTCCCCGTGGGGGGTGAGACCCAGTACTTC
.	TRBV7-9	TRBJ2-1	TRBD2	CASSPRGGGDEQFF	TGTGCCAGCAGCCCTCGTGGGGGAGGGGATGAGCAGTTCTTC
.	TRBV6-2/TRBV6-3	TRBJ1-5	TRBD1	CASSYSSDRVQPQHF	TGTGCCAGCAGTTACTCTTCGGACAGGGTACAGCCCCAGCATTTT
many	TRBV4-1	TRBJ2-3	.	CASSRDIVRGVGDTQYF	TGCGCCAGCAGCCGAGATATCGTCAGGGGGGTAGGAGATACGCAGTATTTT
few	TRBV30	TRBJ2-5	.	CAWTPFGRETQYF	TGTGCCTGGACCCCTTTTGGGAGGGAGACCCAGTACTTC
few	TRBV27	TRBJ2-5	.	CASSLSWGDQTQYF	TGTGCCAGCAGTTTATCGTGGGGGGATCAGACCCAGTACTTC
many	TRBV18	TRBJ2-2	.	CASRVTGTKGELFF	TGTGCCAGCCGAGTAACAGGGACAAAGGGGGAGCTGTTTTTT
many	TRBV3-1	TRBJ2-2	TRBD1	CASSPSGQGVTGELFF	TGTGCCAGCAGCCCTTCCGGACAGGGGGTAACCGGGGAGCTGTTTTTT
many	TRBV6-2/TRBV6-3	TRBJ2-3	TRBD2	CASSYAGEVTDTQYF	TGTGCCAGCAGTTACGCGGGGGAGGTCACAGATACGCAGTATTTT
many	TRBV28	TRBJ1-2	TRBD1	CASSIRGPRGYTF	TGTGCCAGCAGTATCAGGGGGCCGCGTGGCTACACCTTC
few	TRBV4-2	TRBJ2-7	.	CASSQGGSYEQYF	TGTGCCAGCAGCCAAGGGGGCTCCTACGAGCAGTACTTC
.	TRBV7-9	TRBJ2-1	TRBD2	CASSLEERGGYNEQFF	TGTGCCAGCAGCCTCGAGGAGCGGGGGGGCTACAATGAGCAGTTCTTC
many	TRBV27	TRBJ2-7	TRBD1	CASSSVTGTAYYEQYF	TGTGCCAGCAGTTCCGTAACCGGGACAGCATACTACGAGCAGTACTTC
few	TRBV6-1	TRBJ2-5	.	CASSLWGGETQYF	TGTGCCAGCTCACTGTGGGGTGGGGAGACCCAGTACTTC
many	TRBV18	TRBJ2-1	TRBD2	CASSRSSGGAASYNEQFF	TGTGCCAGCTCACGAAGTAGCGGGGGGGCCGCCTCCTACAATGAGCAGTTCTTC
few	TRBV7-9	TRBJ2-7	.	CASSLGGVSYEQYF	TGTGCCAGCAGCTTAGGAGGGGTATCCTACGAGCAGTACTTC
.	TRBV5-4	TRBJ2-5	.	CASSFLGPLGETQYF	TGTGCCAGCAGCTTCCTCGGACCACTAGGAGAGACCCAGTACTTC
many	TRBV7-2	TRBJ2-3	.	CASSLVHPDTQYF	TGTGCCAGCAGCTTAGTCCACCCAGATACGCAGTATTTT
many	TRBV6-5	TRBJ2-7	.	CASRTIGRYSYEQYF	TGTGCCAGCAGAACCATAGGACGGTACTCCTACGAGCAGTACTTC
many	TRBV2	TRBJ2-3	TRBD2	CASSNLAGTDTQYF	TGTGCCAGCAGTAACCTAGCGGGCACAGATACGCAGTATTTT
many	TRBV5-1	TRBJ1-1	.	CASSWWGGAEAFF	TGCGCCAGCAGCTGGTGGGGAGGGGCTGAAGCTTTCTTT
few	TRBV7-2	TRBJ2-2	TRBD2	CASSPYSGANTGELFF	TGTGCCAGCAGCCCCTATAGCGGGGCGAACACCGGGGAGCTGTTTTTT
many	TRBV7-6	TRBJ1-6	TRBD1	CASSLKLRGQNIVSPLHF	TGTGCCAGCAGCTTAAAATTGAGGGGGCAGAATATTGTGTCACCCCTCCACTTT
.	TRBV4-2	TRBJ1-4	.	CASSQRGRGATNEKLFF	TGTGCCAGCAGCCAAAGAGGAAGGGGTGCAACTAATGAAAAACTGTTTTTT
many	TRBV5-1	TRBJ2-3	.	CASSSTGLGPDTQYF	TGCGCCAGCAGCTCGACAGGCCTGGGGCCAGATACGCAGTATTTT
many	TRBV5-1	TRBJ1-4	.	CASMRGTATNEKLFF	TGCGCCAGCATGCGGGGGACTGCAACTAATGAAAAACTGTTTTTT
.	TRBV6-2/TRBV6-3	TRBJ1-5	TRBD1	CASSTRDRDGGNQPQHF	TGTGCCAGCAGTACCCGGGACAGGGATGGTGGCAATCAGCCCCAGCATTTT
many	TRBV24-1	TRBJ2-3	.	CATSDLGAPDTQYF	TGTGCCACCAGTGATCTGGGGGCCCCAGATACGCAGTATTTT
many	TRBV7-9	TRBJ2-5	.	CASSLDAGPKTQYF	TGTGCCAGCAGCTTAGATGCAGGGCCAAAGACCCAGTACTTC
many	TRBV7-4	TRBJ2-2	TRBD2	CASTVSGGLHTPNTGELFF	TGTGCCAGCACCGTTAGCGGGGGCCTCCATACTCCGAACACCGGGGAGCTGTTTTTT
many	TRBV2	TRBJ2-7	TRBD1	CASRPGQGSYEQYF	TGTGCCAGCAGGCCGGGACAGGGATCCTACGAGCAGTACTTC
many	TRBV5-1	TRBJ2-7	.	CASSYQQGSGEQYF	TGCGCCAGCAGCTACCAACAGGGATCGGGTGAGCAGTACTTC
few	TRBV7-2	TRBJ2-5	TRBD2	CASSLSVAGGQETQYF	TGTGCCAGCAGCTTATCGGTAGCGGGGGGCCAAGAGACCCAGTACTTC
few	TRBV12-3/TRBV12-4	TRBJ2-7	.	CASSFNEQYF	TGTGCCAGCAGTTTCAACGAGCAGTACTTC
.	TRBV19	TRBJ2-3	.	CASSIDVEPPTDTQYF	TGTGCCAGTAGTATAGATGTAGAACCGCCCACAGATACGCAGTATTTT
many	TRBV6-1	TRBJ1-2	.	CASSPPGVYGYTF	TGTGCCAGCAGCCCCCCGGGGGTCTATGGCTACACCTTC
many	TRBV12-3/TRBV12-4	TRBJ2-3	.	CASSLGRFTPDTQYF	TGTGCCAGCAGTTTGGGCAGGTTCACGCCTGATACGCAGTATTTT
many	TRBV28	TRBJ1-5	.	CASSLSVKPQHF	TGTGCCAGCAGTTTATCAGTTAAACCCCAGCATTTT
few	TRBV7-2	TRBJ2-2	.	CASSLVFRGTGELFF	TGTGCCAGCAGCTTAGTTTTCCGGGGCACCGGGGAGCTGTTTTTT
few	TRBV6-5	TRBJ2-5	.	CASRRPGTQQETQYF	TGTGCCAGCAGGAGACCAGGGACACAGCAAGAGACCCAGTACTTC
many	TRBV6-2/TRBV6-3	TRBJ2-5	TRBD2	CASSPGLAGVETQYF	TGTGCCAGCAGTCCCGGACTAGCGGGGGTGGAGACCCAGTACTTC
many	TRBV4-1	TRBJ2-7	.	CASSQDQDKPSYEQYF	TGCGCCAGCAGCCAAGATCAAGACAAACCCTCCTACGAGCAGTACTTC
many	TRBV5-1	TRBJ1-4	.	CASSLDVGSNEKLFF	TGCGCCAGCAGCTTGGACGTGGGTTCTAATGAAAAACTGTTTTTT
many	TRBV5-1	TRBJ2-1	.	CASSETTNLYNEQFF	TGCGCCAGCAGCGAGACCACAAACCTATACAATGAGCAGTTCTTC
few	TRBV20-1	TRBJ2-5	TRBD2	CRAGTSDETQYF	TGCAGGGCCGGGACTAGCGACGAGACCCAGTACTTC
many	TRBV7-2	TRBJ2-1	TRBD2	CASSETSGGAREQFF	TGTGCCAGCAGTGAAACTAGCGGGGGGGCTCGTGAGCAGTTCTTC
few	TRBV5-4	TRBJ2-1	TRBD2	CASSPGLAGGPFREQFF	TGTGCCAGCAGCCCGGGACTAGCGGGGGGGCCTTTTCGGGAGCAGTTCTTC
few	TRBV7-8	TRBJ1-6	.	CASSLGGQGRWHSPLHF	TGTGCCAGCAGCTTAGGGGGGCAGGGAAGGTGGCATTCACCCCTCCACTTT
many	TRBV12-3/TRBV12-4	TRBJ1-5	.	CASSSGTTQPQHF	TGTGCCAGTTCCTCGGGGACCACGCAGCCCCAGCATTTT